This TCR beta chain was captured in a study of T cell changes during pregnancy in multiple sclerosis. The CDR3 runs 14 residues. V lost 2 bases and J lost 4, with 10 bases in between. Germline V gives CDR1 SGHRS, CDR2 YFSETQ. Sequencing used immunoSEQ multiplex PCR; TCRdb keeps in-frame clones, though not all of them. The sample holds some 40,000 clones, roughly 87% seen once. This sequence was found in a female donor with multiple sclerosis, enrolled in a pregnancy study. This material consisted of CD4+ T cells from peripheral blood mononuclear cells, taken in the first trimester of pregnancy. This chain joins TRBV5-1 and TRBJ1-3; D ambiguous. The CDR3 loop is CASSLSGEGNTIYF. The CDR3 nucleotides are TGCGCCAGCAGCTTATCCGGGGAGGGAAACACCATATATTTT.